This T cell receptor (beta chain) appears in the sequencing data of a study of shared clonotypes between healthy human individuals (TCRdb year 2020). About the full investigation: A couple of women and a few men aged 18 to 49 years were included in the cohort. For each donor, CD4 naive and CD4 memory were each given three plates, CD8 naive was given two plates, and CD8 memory was given one plate. Blood TCR repertoires of five healthy adults were deeply sequenced to estimate repertoire size and the extent of clonotype sharing between individuals. To increase sequencing depth and limit assay-specific biases, TCR repertoire library preparation and sequencing were carried out by different laboratories using diverse techniques. Per donor, leukapheresis produced somewhere between about 0.85 and 9.5 billion PBMCs.

The investigation overall reported the following: Sharing across a handful of donors was observed for approximately 5% of naive CD4, less than 4% of naive CD8, 2.3% of memory CD4, and around 0.42% of memory CD8 clonotypes. Because the study included only a small number of donors, the genetic and exposure-history diversity represented was limited. Even with the large sequencing depth, rarefaction of the sorted-subset datasets indicated that sequencing was incomplete. Naive subsets generally had larger estimated clonotype richness than memory subsets did. Sampling was limited to blood, and TCR repertoires in tissue likely differ from TCR repertoires in blood. Compared with non-shared clonotypes, the clonotypes found in all four sorted-subset donors had higher generation probabilities. Pairwise subsampling led to the expectation that sequencing depth would affect the degree of clonotype sharing among donors.

Reading the germline V gene gives CDR1 SGHDT and CDR2 YYEEEE. Taken from cysteine to phenylalanine, the CDR3 has 11 residues. Only CDR3 DNA is held: 33 bases, read in frame from base 1. V drops 6 bases and J drops 6 bases, leaving 8 bases in between. The donors were healthy, HIV-negative adults who had no recently reported acute infections or vaccinations. All donors were Caucasian adults living in Nashville, Tennessee, USA. CD4+ T cells were enriched by magnetic negative selection, after which naive cells were positively selected on CD45RA and the negative fraction was taken as the memory subset. Blood was collected by leukapheresis, and PBMCs were isolated by Ficoll-Histopaque density gradient centrifugation and then cryopreserved in liquid nitrogen vapor phase. Purity and quantity of every magnetically sorted T cell population were checked by analytical flow cytometry. Each sorted fraction had its genomic DNA isolated and then quantified by UV absorbance on a Nanodrop 2000c.

As regards this clone: The antigen this receptor binds is unknown. Per-nucleotide qualities are absent, and no much larger clonotype sits a single base away.

Using the deep immunoSEQ assay, TCR CDR3 regions were amplified from genomic DNA by multiplex PCR. Extracted genomic DNA from each cell subset was spread evenly across all wells of several immunoSEQ 96-well plates, with each plate serving as a replicate. For sorted subsets, each replicate PCR was loaded with roughly 0.2 ug genomic DNA, equivalent to 30,000 or so T cell genomes. Purified libraries were quantified with a Qubit 3.0 fluorometer, sized on a Bioanalyzer 2100, and re-quantified with the KAPA Library Quantification kit. Each immunoSEQ 96-well plate was sequenced on its own single-read 150-cycle Illumina NextSeq 550 flow cell. As for the original processing: Because only junctional sequences without quality scores were contained in the immunoSEQ output, filtering matching that applied to full-length reads could not be performed. To assign V/J genes and CDR3, sequences were annotated against IMGT germline references using PyIR, a Python wrapper for IgBLAST v1.9. Reads were removed for weak V/J assignments (E-value above 1e-6), missing CDR3, stop codons, out-of-frame junctions, or ambiguous translated residues. V3J clonotypes were defined as sequences sharing an identical inferred V gene, J gene, and CDR3 amino acid sequence. Percentage overlap between repertoires was calculated by dividing the number of shared unique clonotypes by the size of the smaller repertoire. Repertoire richness was assessed with RTK rarefaction, the Chao1 estimator, and Recon v2.1 estimates of unobserved clonotypes. Generation probabilities for all TCRbeta clonotypes obtained by the gDNA method from several donors were computed using OLGA. The source is immuneACCESS, and TCRdb retained only in-frame sequences with V and J called. Part of the clones is not carried over; for the studies checked, unresolved V genes explain less than half of this, and the remainder is unexplained. Clonal size and the V and J genes are those of that table, whereas D and trimming came from the DNA. The sample table holds over 1.5 million clones, of which under 99% were seen once. The biggest ten clones account for less than 0.55% of the sample.

Here the chain combines TRBV5-6 and TRBJ2-3; the D gene is unclear. This TCR was recovered from a man in his thirties or forties in good health. The sample was naive CD4+ T cells sorted from blood. The meaning of the sample's cell subset or site label: CD45RA+ positively selected. The encoded CDR3 is CASNRGDTQYF. DNA sequence: TGTGCCAGCAACCGCGGCGATACGCAGTATTTT.